The sample holds a few counts of the clone carrying this T cell receptor (beta chain). What it binds is not known. Every isolated RNA sample was fully reverse transcribed, so sequencing captured expressed TCRB transcripts. Using immunoSEQ multiplex PCR, the repertoire was profiled, and TCRdb retains in-frame clones only, with some absent. The sample lists some 120,000 clones; approximately 15% were seen once. CDR3 length: 15 residues. The V gene's germline CDR1 is SGHTA and CDR2 FQGNSA. Trimming shortened V by 4 bases and J by 7 bases, and 17 bases separated the two germline ends. The data were obtained in a study of beta chain features in type 1 diabetes. Study-wide results and caveats: Among patients with Type 1 diabetes, TCRB CDR3s were moderately but significantly shorter in every one of the four CD4+ subsets.

Sequencing was done on a sample of central memory CD4+ T cells from blood. This chain joins TRBV7-2 and TRBJ2-1, with D unclear. The sequence was collected from a man aged 18 to 35 with type 1 diabetes. CDR3 bases: TGTGCCAGCAGCTCCTTCCACCAAGAGCCGAATGAGCAGTTCTTC. It yields the protein CASSSFHQEPNEQFF.